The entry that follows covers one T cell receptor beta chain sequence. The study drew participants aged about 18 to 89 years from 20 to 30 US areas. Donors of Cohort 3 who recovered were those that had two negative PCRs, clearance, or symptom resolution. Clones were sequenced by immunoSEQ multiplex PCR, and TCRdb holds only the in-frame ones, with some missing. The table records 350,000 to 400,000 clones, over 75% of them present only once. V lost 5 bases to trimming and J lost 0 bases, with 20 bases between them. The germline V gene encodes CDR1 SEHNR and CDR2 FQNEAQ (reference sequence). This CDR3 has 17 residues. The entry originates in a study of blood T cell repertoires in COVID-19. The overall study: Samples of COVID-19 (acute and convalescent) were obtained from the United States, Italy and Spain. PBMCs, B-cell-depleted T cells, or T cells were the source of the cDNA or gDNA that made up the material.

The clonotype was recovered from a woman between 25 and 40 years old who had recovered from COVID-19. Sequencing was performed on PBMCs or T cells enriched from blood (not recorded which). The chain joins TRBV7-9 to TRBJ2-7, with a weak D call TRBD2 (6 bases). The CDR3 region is CASSTLTGTHSSYEQYF. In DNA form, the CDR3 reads TGTGCCAGCAGCACGTTAACCGGGACTCATAGCTCCTACGAGCAGTACTTC.